This section outlines one T cell receptor (beta chain) sequence together with its context. V was trimmed by 7 bases and J by 7 bases, leaving 20 bases between them. Germline CDR1 and CDR2: LNHNV and YYDKDF (reference sequence). This CDR3 comprises 15 residues. This sample was taken from a study of blood T cell repertoires in COVID-19. Authors' analysis steps: Using reference gene primer amplification, nucleated cell counts were estimated. Clones were read by immunoSEQ multiplex PCR, and TCRdb kept only the in-frame ones, dropping some. From that table come the V and J calls and clone size; the DNA was used to work out D and trimming. The sample consists of some 300,000 clones, 85% to 90% of them appearing once. Participant-given clinical history determined each cohort assignment. A COVID-19 case had been met by exposed participants during the 2 weeks before study entry.

V is TRBV15 and J is TRBJ2-1, with D possibly TRBD1 on 6 matching bases. This receptor was taken from a woman aged 45-60 years who had been exposed to COVID-19. The sample was PBMCs or T cells enriched from blood (not recorded which). The chain's CDR3 is CATKTIQGTTNEQFF. CDR3 in DNA: TGTGCCACCAAAACTATCCAGGGGACAACGAATGAGCAGTTCTTC.